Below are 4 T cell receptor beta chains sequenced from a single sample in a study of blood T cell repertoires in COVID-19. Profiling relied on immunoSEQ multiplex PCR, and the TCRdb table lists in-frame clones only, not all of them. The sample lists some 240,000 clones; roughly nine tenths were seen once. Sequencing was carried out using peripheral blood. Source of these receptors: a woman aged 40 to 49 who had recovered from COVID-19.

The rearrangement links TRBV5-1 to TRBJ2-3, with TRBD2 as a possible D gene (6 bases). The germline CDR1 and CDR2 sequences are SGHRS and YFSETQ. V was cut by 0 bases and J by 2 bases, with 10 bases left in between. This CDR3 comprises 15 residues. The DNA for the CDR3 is TGCGCCAGCAGCTTGGATAGCGGCCCCACAGATACGCAGTATTTT. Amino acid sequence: CASSLDSGPTDTQYF. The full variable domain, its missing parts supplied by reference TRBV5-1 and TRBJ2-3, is KAGVTQTPRYLIKTRGQQVTLSCSPISGHRSVSWYQQTPGQGLQFLFEYFSETQRNKGNFPGRFSGRQFSNSRSEMNVSTLELGDSALYLCASSLDSGPTDTQYFGPGTRLTVL.

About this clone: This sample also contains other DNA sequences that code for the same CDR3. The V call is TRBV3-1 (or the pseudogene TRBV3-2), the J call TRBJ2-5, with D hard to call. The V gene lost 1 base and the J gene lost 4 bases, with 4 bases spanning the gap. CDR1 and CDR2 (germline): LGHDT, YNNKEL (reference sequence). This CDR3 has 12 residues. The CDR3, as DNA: TGTGCCAGCAGCCAAGCGAGAGAGACCCAGTACTTC. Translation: CASSQARETQYF.

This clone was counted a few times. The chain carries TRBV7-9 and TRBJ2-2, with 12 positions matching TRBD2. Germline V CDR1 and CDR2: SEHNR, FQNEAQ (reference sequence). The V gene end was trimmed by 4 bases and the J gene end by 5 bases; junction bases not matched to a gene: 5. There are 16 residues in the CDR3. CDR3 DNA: TGTGCCAGCAGCTCACGACTAGCGGGAGTTACCGGGGAGCTGTTTTTT. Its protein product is CASSSRLAGVTGELFF.

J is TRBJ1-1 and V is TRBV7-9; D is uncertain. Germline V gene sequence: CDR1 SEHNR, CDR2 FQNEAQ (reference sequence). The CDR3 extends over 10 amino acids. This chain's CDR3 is CAIGDTEAFF. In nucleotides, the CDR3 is TGTGCGATCGGGGACACTGAAGCTTTCTTT.